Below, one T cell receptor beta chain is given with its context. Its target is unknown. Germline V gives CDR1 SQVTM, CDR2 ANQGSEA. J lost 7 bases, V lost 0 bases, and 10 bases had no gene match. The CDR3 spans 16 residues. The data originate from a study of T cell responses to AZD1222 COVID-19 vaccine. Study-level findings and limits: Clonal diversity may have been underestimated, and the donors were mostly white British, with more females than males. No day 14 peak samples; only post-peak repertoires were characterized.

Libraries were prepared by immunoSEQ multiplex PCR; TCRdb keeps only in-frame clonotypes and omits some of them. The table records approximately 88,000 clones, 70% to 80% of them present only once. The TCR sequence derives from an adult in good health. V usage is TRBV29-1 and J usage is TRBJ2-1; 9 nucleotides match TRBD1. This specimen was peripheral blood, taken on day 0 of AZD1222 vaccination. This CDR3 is CSVEDVLDRGFNEQFF. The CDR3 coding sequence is TGCAGCGTTGAAGATGTGCTGGACAGGGGATTTAATGAGCAGTTCTTC.